The 17 T cell receptor beta chains below come from one sample, sequenced in a study of shared clonotypes between healthy human individuals. The method was immunoSEQ multiplex PCR; TCRdb's version includes in-frame clones alone and lacks a portion of them. The sample lists more than 900,000 clones, approximately 80% occurring once. The material sequenced was memory CD4+ T cells from PBMCs. Subset defined: CD45RA-negative fraction. All receptors derive from a man aged 18 to 29 in good health. Some clones in this sample may be carry-over from other donors' samples.

This rearrangement joins TRBV30 to TRBJ1-2; no clear D gene. The CDR3 covers 12 residues. V gave up 7 bases and J gave up 2 bases, with 11 bases separating them. CDR1 is GTSNPN and CDR2 is SVGIG in the germline V gene (reference sequence). DNA of the CDR3: TGTGCCTATACTGGGCGGAACTATGGCTACACCTTC. Amino acid sequence: CAYTGRNYGYTF.

The V call is TRBV4-2, the J call TRBJ2-3; no clear D. CDR3 length: 16 amino acids. Germline V lookup: CDR1 LGHNA, CDR2 YNFKEQ. V lost 2 bases to trimming and J lost 0 bases, with 12 bases between them. The CDR3 bases are TGTGCCAGCAGCCAATTCGGCCGGGCTAGCACAGATACGCAGTATTTT. Protein: CASSQFGRASTDTQYF.

The V call is TRBV6-5, the J call TRBJ2-7; 9 nucleotides match TRBD1. CDR3 length: 16 amino acids. After removal of 0 bases from V and 1 base from J, the junction contained 4 bases not matched to a gene. The germline gives CDR1 MNHEY, CDR2 SVGAGI. The CDR3 loop is CASSYSNRGPSYEQYF. CDR3 coding DNA: TGTGCCAGCAGTTACTCGAACAGGGGGCCTTCCTACGAGCAGTACTTC.

This clone was counted a single time. The J gene is TRBJ1-4, the V gene TRBV7-2, with a weak D call TRBD1 (6 bases). V lost 3 bases and J 10 bases, leaving 12 bases between the germline ends. CDR1 is SGHTA, CDR2 FQGNSA, per germline. The CDR3 is 13 amino acids. CDR3 loop: CASSFKPGAKLFF. The CDR3 DNA sequence: TGTGCCAGCAGCTTCAAGCCGGGGGCAAAACTGTTTTTT.

The rearrangement uses TRBV5-3 and TRBJ2-3; D remains ambiguous. TRBV5-3 is assigned to the ORF class and has an uncertain function. This CDR3 spans 13 amino acids. V shed 0 bases and J shed 3 bases, with 5 bases lying between them. This CDR3 is CARSLGRTDTQYF. The CDR3 nucleotides read TGTGCCAGAAGCTTGGGCCGGACAGATACGCAGTATTTT.

The V gene is TRBV5-1, the J gene TRBJ2-3, with 10 bases lining up with TRBD1. V trimming: 0 bases; J trimming: 1 base; junction bases outside the gene matches: 8. CDR3 length: 18 amino acids. Germline V lookup: CDR1 SGHRS, CDR2 YFSETQ. Here the CDR3 DNA reads TGCGCCAGCAGCTTGGCCCTCAAAGGACAGGGGGGCACAGATACGCAGTATTTT. Translated, it gives CASSLALKGQGGTDTQYF.

The genes are TRBV27 and TRBJ2-6, with no clear D. The V gene's germline CDR1 is MNHEY and CDR2 SMNVEV (reference sequence). The CDR3 covers 17 residues. V was cut by 4 bases and J by 0 bases, with 13 bases left in between. DNA of the CDR3: TGTGCCAGCAGTTCTCCAGCCACAAGCTCTGGGGCCAACGTCCTGACTTTC. Translating it yields CASSSPATSSGANVLTF. Variable domain in full (rest from reference TRBV27 and TRBJ2-6): EAQVTQNPRYLITVTGKKLTVTCSQNMNHEYMSWYRQDPGLGLRQIYYSMNVEVTDKGDVPEGYKVSRKEKRNFPLILESPSPNQTSLYFCASSSPATSSGANVLTFGAGSRLTVL.

The chain links TRBV29-1 to TRBJ2-7, with a possible D match to TRBD2 (7 bases). The last part of the DNA fits TRBJ2-1 better; the J call may be wrong. The CDR3 is made up of 14 amino acids. Germline-derived CDR1 and CDR2 are SQVTM and ANQGSEA. CDR3 region: CSGGEGQLNNEQFF. In DNA form, the CDR3 reads TGCAGCGGCGGGGAGGGACAACTAAACAATGAGCAGTTCTTC.

The chain carries TRBV5-1 and TRBJ2-3, with 7 bases fitting TRBD2. CDR1 is SGHRS, CDR2 YFSETQ, per germline. Trimming cost V 2 bases and J 5 bases; bases outside gene matches: 8. This CDR3 has 15 residues. The CDR3 loop reads CASSFPSGEIDTQYF. The DNA for the CDR3 is TGCGCCAGCAGCTTTCCGAGCGGGGAGATAGATACGCAGTATTTT.

The chain employs TRBV4-2 and TRBJ2-3; 14 bases align to TRBD2. V lost 0 bases, J lost 6 bases, and 5 bases stayed unmatched. This CDR3 contains 17 residues. Germline V gene sequence: CDR1 LGHNA, CDR2 YNFKEQ. The CDR3 loop is CASSQDGGLAGADTQYF. CDR3 bases: TGTGCCAGCAGCCAAGATGGGGGACTAGCGGGAGCCGATACGCAGTATTTT.

V is TRBV11-3 and J is TRBJ2-1; D unresolved. V lost 5 bases to trimming and J lost 0 bases, with 14 bases between them. Germline CDR1 is SGHNT and CDR2 is YENEEA. The CDR3 is 16 amino acids. CDR3 in amino acids: CASSPGLRSSYNEQFF. DNA of the CDR3: TGTGCCAGCAGCCCGGGCCTACGAAGCTCCTACAATGAGCAGTTCTTC.

The V and J genes are TRBV5-1 and TRBJ2-3; D is unresolved. The V gene's germline CDR1 is SGHRS and CDR2 YFSETQ. This CDR3 has 15 amino acids. V lost 4 bases and J 5 bases, leaving 17 bases between the germline ends. The DNA for the CDR3 is TGCGCCAGCAGCCCGATAGGCGCAGGTCTAGATACGCAGTATTTT. Translating gives CASSPIGAGLDTQYF.

The rearrangement uses TRBV2 and TRBJ1-3; D ambiguous. Trimming took 6 bases from V and 4 from J, leaving 19 bases between them. This CDR3 has 16 residues. The germline CDR1 and CDR2 sequences are SNHLY and FYNNEI. The CDR3 DNA reads as TGTGCCAGCAGAGACCCCCGACGGGGATCGGGAAACACCATATATTTT. Amino acids: CASRDPRRGSGNTIYF.

The gene calls are TRBV28 and TRBJ1-4, with TRBD1 identical over 11 bases. V gave up 3 bases and J gave up 7 bases; unmatched junction bases: 4. Germline V CDR1 and CDR2: MDHEN, SYDVKM. The CDR3 covers 15 residues. The CDR3 coding sequence is TGTGCCAGCAGTTTCCCGGACAGGGGGCGTGAAAAACTGTTTTTT. Translating it yields CASSFPDRGREKLFF.

J is TRBJ2-7 and V is TRBV7-9; maybe TRBD2 (5 bases). Germline V lookup: CDR1 SEHNR, CDR2 FQNEAQ (reference sequence). Trimming cost V 5 bases and J 6 bases, with 14 bases left between them. This CDR3 has 13 residues. The CDR3 loop is CASSPAGGTEQYF. In nucleotides, the CDR3 is TGTGCCAGCAGCCCCGCCGGAGGAACCGAGCAGTACTTC.

The V gene is TRBV5-4, the J gene TRBJ2-2, with TRBD2 matching over 8 bases. J lost 4 bases, V lost 4 bases, and 6 bases had no gene match. The germline V gene has CDR1 SGHNT and CDR2 YYREEE (reference sequence). The CDR3 spans 15 residues. CDR3 sequence reads: CASSRGGRFTGELFF. CDR3 sequence (DNA): TGTGCCAGCAGCCGGGGGGGACGATTCACCGGGGAGCTGTTTTTT.

This rearrangement joins TRBV9 to TRBJ2-2; 10 nucleotides align to TRBD2. In germline, CDR1 is SGDLS, CDR2 YYNGEE. V lost 2 bases to trimming and J lost 8 bases; unmatched junction nucleotides: 6. This CDR3 is built from 15 residues. The CDR3 protein is CASSVASGSLGELFF. The CDR3 DNA is TGTGCCAGCAGCGTCGCTAGCGGGAGCTTAGGGGAGCTGTTTTTT.